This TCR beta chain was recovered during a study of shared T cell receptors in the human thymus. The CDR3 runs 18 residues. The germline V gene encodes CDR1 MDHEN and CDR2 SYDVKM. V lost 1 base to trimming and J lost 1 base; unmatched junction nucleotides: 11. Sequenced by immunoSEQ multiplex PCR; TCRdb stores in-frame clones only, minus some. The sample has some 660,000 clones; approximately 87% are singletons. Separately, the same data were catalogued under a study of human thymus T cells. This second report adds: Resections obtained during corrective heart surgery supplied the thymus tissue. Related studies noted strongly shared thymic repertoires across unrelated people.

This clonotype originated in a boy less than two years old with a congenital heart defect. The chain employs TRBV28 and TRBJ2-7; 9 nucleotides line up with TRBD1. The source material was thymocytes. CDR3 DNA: TGTGCCAGCAGTTTATCCTCTGCTGACAGGGGGGGTTCCTACGAGCAGTACTTC. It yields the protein CASSLSSADRGGSYEQYF.